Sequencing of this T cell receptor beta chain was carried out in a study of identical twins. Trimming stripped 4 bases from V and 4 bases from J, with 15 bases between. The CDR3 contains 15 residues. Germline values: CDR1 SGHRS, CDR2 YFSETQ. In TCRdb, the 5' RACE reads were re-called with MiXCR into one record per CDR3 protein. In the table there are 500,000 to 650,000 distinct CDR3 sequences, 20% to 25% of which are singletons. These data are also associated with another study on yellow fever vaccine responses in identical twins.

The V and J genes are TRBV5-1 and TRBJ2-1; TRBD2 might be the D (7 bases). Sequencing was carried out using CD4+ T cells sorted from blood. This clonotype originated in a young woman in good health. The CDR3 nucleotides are TGCGCCAGCAGCACCGGGGGGACATCTTACAATGAGCAGTTCTTC. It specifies CASSTGGTSYNEQFF.